The 19 T cell receptor beta chains presented below share a single source sample, sequenced in a study of cytotoxic CD8 clonotypes in ibrutinib-treated CLL (dated by TCRdb to the early 2020s). Receptor amplification or capture employed the immunoSEQ multiplex PCR assay. TCRdb carries this immuneACCESS record with in-frame sequences only. Its versions omit some clonotypes, under half of them owing to an unresolved V gene in the studies checked, with the rest unexplained. The sample table lists about 140,000 clones, less than 95% of them with a count of one. The ten largest clonotypes hold 10% to 11% of the sample. This specimen's time point label, per the study, means: 12 months on ibrutinib. This specimen was PBMCs, taken after 12 months of ibrutinib treatment. All receptors come from a human donor with chronic lymphocytic leukemia.

V and J are TRBV29-1 and TRBJ1-5, with TRBD1 identical over 8 bases. In germline, CDR1 is SQVTM, CDR2 ANQGSEA. J was trimmed by 4 bases and V by 4 bases; bases with no gene match: 6. The CDR3 is 14 amino acids. CDR3 sequence reads: CSVAGTGGNQPQHF. The CDR3 DNA reads as TGCAGCGTTGCGGGGACAGGAGGGAATCAGCCCCAGCATTTT.

In its sample, this clone was seen a few times. The CDR3 spells CASSDSEAFF. CDR3 sequence (DNA): TGTGCCAGCAGTGATTCTGAAGCTTTCTTT. V is TRBV2 and J is TRBJ1-1, with D hard to call. The CDR3 sequence is 10 residues long. Germline V gene data show CDR1 as SNHLY and CDR2 as FYNNEI. The ends were cut back, 3 bases at V and 6 bases at J, with 2 bases in the middle. Based on the CDR3 plus reference TRBV2 and TRBJ1-1, the full variable domain is EPEVTQTPSHQVTQMGQEVILRCVPISNHLYFYWYRQILGQKVEFLVSFYNNEISEKSEIFDDQFSVERPDGSNFTLKIRSTKLEDSAMYFCASSDSEAFFGQGTRLTVV.

The chain links TRBV5-1 to TRBJ1-5, with TRBD1 as a possible D gene (5 bases). The germline CDR1 and CDR2 sequences are SGHRS and YFSETQ. The length of the CDR3 is 17 residues. V gave up 4 bases and J gave up 2 bases, with 19 bases separating them. The CDR3 protein is CASSPAGAMGGNQPQHF. The CDR3 bases are TGCGCCAGCAGCCCGGCCGGGGCGATGGGGGGCAATCAGCCCCAGCATTTT. Supplemented by reference TRBV5-1 and TRBJ1-5, the full variable domain reads KAGVTQTPRYLIKTRGQQVTLSCSPISGHRSVSWYQQTPGQGLQFLFEYFSETQRNKGNFPGRFSGRQFSNSRSEMNVSTLELGDSALYLCASSPAGAMGGNQPQHFGDGTRLSIL.

The gene calls are TRBV6-6 and TRBJ2-4; TRBD2 matches at 12 bases. V lost 6 bases to trimming and J lost 13 bases; unmatched junction nucleotides: 13. Per germline, CDR1 MNHNY and CDR2 SVGAGI (reference sequence). This CDR3 spans 15 amino acids. CDR3 sequence (DNA): TGTGCCAGCAGCAGAACCGGGACTAGCGGGTCGGCCCAGTACTTC. Translating it yields CASSRTGTSGSAQYF.

This clone has more than one count but fewer than ten. The rearrangement joins TRBV27 to TRBJ2-1; D is possibly TRBD2 (6 bases). CDR1 is MNHEY, CDR2 SMNVEV, per germline (reference sequence). CDR3 length: 12 amino acids. The V end was cut by 6 bases, the J end by 16 bases, with 19 bases between. The CDR3 is CASSPTRDPIFF. Written as DNA, the CDR3 is TGTGCCAGCAGCCCCACGCGGGACCCCATCTTCTTC.

The chain is built from TRBV19 and TRBJ1-1; D is perhaps TRBD1 (5 bases). The CDR3 is 14 residues long. Between the trimmed V and J ends, which lost 2 bases and 6 bases, there was a span of 13 bases. Germline V lookup: CDR1 LNHDA, CDR2 SQIVND (reference sequence). For the CDR3, the DNA is TGTGCCAGTAGTATATCGGGGGGTTTTTCTGAAGCTTTCTTT. Amino acids: CASSISGGFSEAFF.

The chain couples TRBV2 to TRBJ2-2; TRBD2 matches 9 bases. V lost 7 bases and J lost 1; bases outside the gene matches: 4. Germline V CDR1 and CDR2: SNHLY, FYNNEI. CDR3 length: 15 amino acids. CDR3 nucleotides: TGTGCCAGCAATCGAGCGGGAGGGAACACCGGGGAGCTGTTTTTT. This codes for CASNRAGGNTGELFF.

V gene TRBV30 combines with J gene TRBJ1-2; no definite D call. There are 12 residues in the CDR3. V dropped 0 bases and J dropped 6 bases, with 8 bases sitting between them. Germline V CDR1 and CDR2: GTSNPN, SVGIG (reference sequence). This chain's CDR3 is CAWSVEMNGYTF. CDR3 nucleotide sequence: TGTGCCTGGAGTGTAGAGATGAATGGCTACACCTTC.

The CDR3 DNA reads TGTGCCAGCAGCTTGGCACTCGACAGGGGAGAGGGGGATACGCAGTATTTT. It encodes CASSLALDRGEGDTQYF. The genes are TRBV5-6 and TRBJ2-3, with 8 bases aligning to TRBD1. The V and J ends lost 0 bases and 6 bases, in that order; junction bases with no gene match: 12. From germline, CDR1 is SGHDT and CDR2 YYEEEE. The CDR3 sequence is 17 residues long.

The chain couples TRBV5-1 to TRBJ2-7, with a possible D match to TRBD1 (6 bases). With 4 bases removed from V and 0 bases from J, the gap between germline ends came to 14 bases. This CDR3 is 15 amino acids long. Germline V gives CDR1 SGHRS, CDR2 YFSETQ. The CDR3 here is CASSKDRSRSYEQYF. The CDR3 DNA reads TGCGCCAGCAGCAAAGACAGGTCACGCTCCTACGAGCAGTACTTC.

The gene calls are TRBV30 and TRBJ2-5; D gene uncertain. Germline loops: CDR1 GTSNPN, CDR2 SVGIG (reference sequence). Trimming took 2 bases from V and 7 from J, leaving 17 bases between them. The CDR3 runs 14 residues. CDR3 sequence: CAWSPSIGVGTQYF. Here the CDR3 DNA reads TGTGCCTGGAGTCCTTCGATTGGCGTCGGGACCCAGTACTTC. The whole variable domain, remainder taken from reference TRBV30 and TRBJ2-5, is SQTIHQWPATLVQPVGSPLSLECTVEGTSNPNLYWYRQAAGRGLQLLFYSVGIGQISSEVPQNLSASRPQDRQFILSSKKLLLSDSGFYLCAWSPSIGVGTQYFGPGTRLLVL.

The chain combines TRBV7-2 with TRBJ2-3; the match to TRBD2 covers 7 bases. This CDR3 is built from 15 residues. Losses at the gene ends were 1 base for V and 5 bases for J; bases not matched to a gene: 6. Germline CDR1 and CDR2: SGHTA and FQGNSA. The CDR3 DNA is TGTGCCAGCAGCTTAGAGACTAGCCACGTAGATACGCAGTATTTT. Protein: CASSLETSHVDTQYF.

The chain has TRBV5-1 and TRBJ2-7, with D possibly being TRBD2 (5 bases). Trimming cost V 6 bases and J 0 bases, with 16 bases left between them. Germline loops: CDR1 SGHRS, CDR2 YFSETQ. There are 15 residues in the CDR3. CDR3 sequence (DNA): TGCGCCAGCACCCGGCGGAGCGGTGGCTCCTACGAGCAGTACTTC. Its translation: CASTRRSGGSYEQYF.

V is TRBV7-2 and J is TRBJ1-5; D is unresolved. The CDR3 has 12 amino acids. V was trimmed by 3 bases and J by 0 bases, leaving 0 bases between them. CDR1 and CDR2 from the germline V gene are SGHTA and FQGNSA. The CDR3 here is CASSFSNQPQHF. The CDR3 DNA reads as TGTGCCAGCAGCTTTAGCAATCAGCCCCAGCATTTT. Looking up the rest from reference TRBV7-2 and TRBJ1-5 gives the full variable domain: GAGVSQSPSNKVTEKGKDVELRCDPISGHTALYWYRQSLGQGLEFLIYFQGNSAPDKSGLPSDRFSAERTGGSVSTLTIQRTQQEDSAVYLCASSFSNQPQHFGDGTRLSIL.

The DNA of the CDR3 is TGTGCCAGCAGCTTCCGACTAGCGGGACTCGGCACAGATACGCAGTATTTT. It translates to CASSFRLAGLGTDTQYF. The chain uses TRBV7-2 and TRBJ2-3; the match to TRBD2 covers 11 bases. The germline V gene has CDR1 SGHTA and CDR2 FQGNSA. This CDR3 region has 17 residues. Trimming took 3 bases from V and 1 from J; bases not matched to a gene: 6.

The rearrangement uses TRBV11-2 and TRBJ2-2; unclear D gene. V was cut by 5 bases and J by 1 base, with 2 bases left in between. This CDR3 contains 12 residues. In germline, CDR1 is SGHAT, CDR2 FQNNGV. The CDR3 coding sequence is TGTGCCAGCAGCCAGAACACCGGGGAGCTGTTTTTT. Residues: CASSQNTGELFF.

The chain is built from TRBV28 and TRBJ1-5; D is undetermined. Trimming pared 7 bases from V and 6 bases from J, leaving 16 bases between. This CDR3 has 14 residues. Germline CDR1 MDHEN, CDR2 SYDVKM. The chain's CDR3 is CASKYTLSGQPQHF. CDR3 in DNA: TGTGCCAGCAAATACACTCTTTCCGGTCAGCCCCAGCATTTT.

The chain has TRBV27 and TRBJ2-1; D is possibly TRBD2 (5 bases). The CDR3 runs 16 residues. Germline-derived CDR1 and CDR2 are MNHEY and SMNVEV (reference sequence). Trimming removed 0 bases at V and 0 bases at J, with 9 bases between. Here the CDR3 reads CASSLSAGSSYNEQFF. Written as DNA, the CDR3 is TGTGCCAGCAGTTTATCGGCGGGCAGCTCCTACAATGAGCAGTTCTTC.

The chain employs TRBV16 and TRBJ1-3; D is undetermined. V dropped 0 bases and J dropped 0 bases, with 6 bases sitting between them. The CDR3 consists of 15 residues. Germline CDR1 and CDR2: KGHSY and FQNENV. The CDR3 DNA reads as TGTGCCAGCAGCCAATCGACAAGCTCTGGAAACACCATATATTTT. Its translation: CASSQSTSSGNTIYF. Supplemented by reference TRBV16 and TRBJ1-3, the full variable domain reads GEEVAQTPKHLVRGEGQKAKLYCAPIKGHSYVFWYQQVLKNEFKFLISFQNENVFDETGMPKERFSAKCLPNSPCSLEIQATKLEDSAVYFCASSQSTSSGNTIYFGEGSWLTVV.